The TCR beta chain under discussion was sequenced for a study of blood T cells in healthy people across ages. General study points: For the donors, CMV status was unknown and possibly confounded expanded clonotype changes.

This clonotype was picked up a small number of times. As yet, its antigen is unknown. Primers used in a second PCR of roughly 6 to 12 cycles were a sample-barcoded 5' primer and a J-beta primer mix. Every cDNA molecule carried a tag from a template-switch adaptor bearing 12 random nucleotides. At least 2.5 million CDR3-containing paired-end reads were obtained per sample. TCRdb reanalysed the 5' RACE reads using MiXCR and keeps one entry per CDR3 protein. The sample contains roughly 1.6 million distinct CDR3 sequences, about 32% of which appear only once. The germline V gene encodes CDR1 SGHNT and CDR2 YYREEE (reference sequence). This CDR3 has 12 residues. V dropped 6 bases and J dropped 3 bases, with 10 bases sitting between them. Drawn from each donor were about 9 milliliters of peripheral blood.

This receptor was identified in a woman in her twenties or thirties in good health. The chain joins TRBV5-4 to TRBJ2-7; a weak D match, TRBD1 (5 bases). The sequenced sample was blood. The CDR3 sequence is CASNKDSYEQYF. CDR3 bases: TGTGCCAGCAACAAAGACAGCTACGAGCAGTACTTC.